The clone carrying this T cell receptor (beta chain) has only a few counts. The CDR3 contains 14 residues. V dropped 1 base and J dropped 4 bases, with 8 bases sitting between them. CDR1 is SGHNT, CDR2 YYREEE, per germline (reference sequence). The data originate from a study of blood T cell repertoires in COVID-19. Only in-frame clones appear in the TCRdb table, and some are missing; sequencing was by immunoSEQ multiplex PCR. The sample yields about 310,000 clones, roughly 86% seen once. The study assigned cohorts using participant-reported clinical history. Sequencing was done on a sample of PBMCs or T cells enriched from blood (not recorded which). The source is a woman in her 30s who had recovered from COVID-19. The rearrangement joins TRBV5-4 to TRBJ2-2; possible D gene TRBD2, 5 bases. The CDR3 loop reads CASSLMDSTGELFF. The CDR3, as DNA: TGTGCCAGCAGCTTGATGGACTCCACCGGGGAGCTGTTTTTT.